This T cell receptor (beta chain) is from a study of cytomegalovirus exposure and HLA in healthy donors. Background on the study: Earlier results showed approximately 120 million unique TCR beta sequences derived from approximately 170 million T cells.

The PCR had 60 Vbeta and 13 Jbeta primers. Generated by immunoSEQ multiplex PCR, the TCRdb table keeps only in-frame clones and is missing some. This repertoire comprises some 110,000 clones; its ten largest clones make up about 2.7%. Regarding the study as a whole: Analyzed later, most CMV-associated TCR beta chains appeared HLA-restricted. Several top significant clusters appeared, in a later analysis, to be linked to common viral pathogens. Donors belonging to an Asian-associated ancestry cluster reportedly showed fewer N-insertions in productive TCRs than the approximately 690-donor mean, according to what a later analysis found.

Germline CDR1 SGHTA, CDR2 FQGTGA. The CDR3 has 15 amino acids. V gave up 5 bases and J gave up 4 bases; unmatched junction bases: 3. Comment on this clone: The antigen is unknown.

This TCR derives from a man in his thirties or forties in good health and CMV-seronegative. This chain joins TRBV7-3 and TRBJ2-2; 11 nucleotides match TRBD2. The sequenced sample was PBMCs. The CDR3 nucleotides read TGTGCCAGCAGCGTTCTAGCGGGAGGCACCGGGGAGCTGTTTTTT. Protein product: CASSVLAGGTGELFF.